This record looks at one TCR beta chain sequence and its context. These data are taken from a study of technical replicates of blood from several donors. Germline V gene data show CDR1 as SGHTS and CDR2 as YDEGEE. The CDR3 totals 15 residues. V lost 4 bases, J lost 2 bases, and 7 bases stayed unmatched. Only in-frame clones appear in the TCRdb table, and some are missing; sequencing was by immunoSEQ multiplex PCR. This table holds some 85,000 clones, around 94% found once. Sequencing was performed on T cells isolated from PBMCs. J is TRBJ2-3 and V is TRBV5-8; 7 bases agree with TRBD2. The clonotype originates from a human donor in good health. The CDR3 here is CASSPTGGDTDTQYF. Written as DNA, the CDR3 is TGTGCCAGCAGCCCAACGGGGGGAGACACAGATACGCAGTATTTT.